These 14 T cell receptor beta chains came from one sample sequenced in a study of OX40 agonist ivuxolimab in advanced cancers. The data were produced by immunoSEQ multiplex PCR, yet TCRdb's version contains in-frame clones alone and is incomplete. In the table there are roughly 90,000 clones, roughly 87% of which are singletons. The source was CD4+ or CD8+ T cells sorted from blood, collected in a trial of the OX40 agonist ivuxolimab. Source of these receptors: an adult with an advanced solid tumor such as melanoma, head and neck, liver or kidney cancer.

The V call is TRBV11-2, the J call TRBJ2-1; 9 nucleotides match TRBD2. CDR3 length equals 15 residues. Germline V gives CDR1 SGHAT, CDR2 FQNNGV. Trimming removed 6 bases from V and 4 bases from J; junction bases left unmatched: 7. In DNA form, the CDR3 reads TGTGCCAGCAGTCAACTAGCGGGTGCTTACAATGAGCAGTTCTTC. Residues: CASSQLAGAYNEQFF.

This clone was counted many times. This rearrangement joins TRBV11-1 to TRBJ1-3; D is possibly TRBD1 (5 bases). CDR1 and CDR2 (germline): SGHAT, FQDESV (reference sequence). Trimming took off 5 bases at V and 0 bases at J, with 11 bases between the two ends. The CDR3 spans 15 residues. The CDR3 loop is CASSRGRHSGNTIYF. CDR3 bases: TGTGCCAGCAGCAGGGGACGGCACTCTGGAAACACCATATATTTT.

The chain combines TRBV2 with TRBJ2-7; D perhaps matches TRBD1 (6 bases). The V and J ends lost 8 bases and 4 bases respectively, with 18 bases between them. Germline CDR1 reads SNHLY; CDR2 reads FYNNEI. The CDR3 has 14 residues. The CDR3 loop reads CASVGYRAAYEQYF. The CDR3 bases are TGTGCCAGCGTCGGTTACAGGGCGGCGTACGAGCAGTACTTC.

The chain is built from TRBV5-1 and TRBJ2-7, with D possibly matching TRBD2 (5 bases). CDR1 and CDR2 from the germline V gene are SGHRS and YFSETQ. The CDR3 loop spans 11 amino acids. Trimming took off 6 bases at V and 2 bases at J, with 6 bases between the two ends. The CDR3 coding sequence is TGCGCCAGCACCGGGACCTACGAGCAGTACTTC. Its protein is CASTGTYEQYF.

This chain joins TRBV11-2 and TRBJ2-3; 7 positions agree with TRBD1. The CDR3 is made up of 15 amino acids. V lost 2 bases, J lost 1 base, and 3 bases stayed unmatched. CDR1 is SGHAT, CDR2 FQNNGV, per germline. The CDR3 reads CASSLLRGRTDTQYF. CDR3 nucleotides: TGTGCCAGCAGCTTATTGAGGGGGCGCACAGATACGCAGTATTTT.

This clone was seen a few times. The rearrangement joins TRBV19 to TRBJ1-4, with 7 bases aligning to TRBD1. CDR3 length equals 15 residues. Germline V gene data show CDR1 as LNHDA and CDR2 as SQIVND (reference sequence). The V gene end was trimmed by 4 bases and the J gene end by 7 bases; junction bases not matched to a gene: 9. CDR3 bases: TGTGCCAGTAGTACGAGACAGGGAGAAAGTGAAAAACTGTTTTTT. It translates to CASSTRQGESEKLFF.

The J gene is TRBJ1-2, the V gene TRBV11-2; TRBD1 might be the D (5 bases). This CDR3 is 14 amino acids long. With 3 bases removed from V and 4 bases from J, the gap between germline ends came to 12 bases. Germline V gene sequence: CDR1 SGHAT, CDR2 FQNNGV. Here the CDR3 reads CASSLTSGIYGYTF. In nucleotides, the CDR3 is TGTGCCAGCAGCTTGACTTCAGGGATCTATGGCTACACCTTC.

The chain combines TRBV9 with TRBJ2-3; the match to TRBD2 covers 10 bases. Looked up from germline, CDR1 is SGDLS and CDR2 is YYNGEE. The CDR3 runs to 16 residues. With 6 bases clipped from V and 4 bases from J, the junction kept 11 bases outside the gene matches. CDR3 DNA sequence: TGTGCCAGCACCCAAGAGCGGGGGGGCCTCCCAGATACGCAGTATTTT. It specifies CASTQERGGLPDTQYF.

The rearrangement joins TRBV7-9 to TRBJ2-5, with 7 positions matching TRBD2. Trimming cost V 2 bases and J 2 bases; bases outside gene matches: 2. Germline loops: CDR1 SEHNR, CDR2 FQNEAQ (reference sequence). This CDR3 spans 14 amino acids. The CDR3 spells CASSLSSGQETQYF. DNA for the CDR3: TGTGCCAGCAGCTTATCTAGCGGACAAGAGACCCAGTACTTC.

This chain connects TRBV19 to TRBJ2-3, with 7 bases that match TRBD2. CDR3 size: 13 residues. The germline V gene has CDR1 LNHDA and CDR2 SQIVND (reference sequence). J was trimmed by 4 bases and V by 8 bases; bases with no gene match: 6. The CDR3 nucleotides read TGTGCCAGTTCCGCGGGAGTCGCAGATACGCAGTATTTT. Encoded protein: CASSAGVADTQYF.

This chain uses TRBV14 with TRBJ1-1; D call uncertain. The V gene lost 4 bases and the J gene lost 1 base, with 7 bases spanning the gap. In germline, CDR1 is SGHDN, CDR2 FVKESK. This CDR3 contains 13 residues. The CDR3 sequence is CASSPSSNTEAFF. DNA for the CDR3: TGTGCCAGCAGCCCGTCCTCGAACACTGAAGCTTTCTTT.

This chain connects TRBV30 to TRBJ2-5, with TRBD2 identical over 9 bases. Per germline, CDR1 GTSNPN and CDR2 SVGIG (reference sequence). CDR3 length equals 15 residues. V trimming: 0 bases; J trimming: 1 base; junction bases outside the gene matches: 3. This CDR3 reads CAWSVLTSGQETQYF. The CDR3, as DNA: TGTGCCTGGAGTGTTTTGACTAGCGGCCAAGAGACCCAGTACTTC.

The gene calls are TRBV19 and TRBJ2-7; TRBD1 or TRBD2 may be the D gene (6 bases each). The V gene lost 7 bases and the J gene lost 0 bases, with 16 bases spanning the gap. Germline lookup yields CDR1 LNHDA and CDR2 SQIVND (reference sequence). The CDR3 runs to 15 residues. The CDR3 here is CASTPKRGDSYEQYF. DNA of the CDR3: TGTGCCAGTACCCCGAAAAGGGGGGACTCCTACGAGCAGTACTTC.

The rearrangement uses TRBV5-1 and TRBJ1-5; D unresolved. V was pared by 2 bases and J by 3 bases, with 9 bases between. The CDR3 loop spans 14 amino acids. Germline V gene sequence: CDR1 SGHRS, CDR2 YFSETQ. CDR3 coding DNA: TGCGCCAGCAGCTTCGGAACAGACAATCAGCCCCAGCATTTT. This translates into CASSFGTDNQPQHF.